This T cell receptor (beta chain) originates from a study of CD8 T cell repertoires and HIV-1 epitope variants. Study overall: An approximately 10-day culture received IL-2, IL-7 and IL-15 on days 3 and 7.

Assay used: immunoSEQ multiplex PCR; TCRdb lists only in-frame clones, some missing. This sample yields under 6,500 clones, of which approximately 65% are seen a single time; 35% to 40% belongs to the top ten. The germline V and J ends were trimmed by 2 bases and 0 bases, with 11 bases remaining between them. This CDR3 comprises 16 residues. Germline V lookup: CDR1 MDHEN, CDR2 SYDVKM. Note on this clone: Its antigen is not known.

Sequencing was done on a sample of cultured CD8+ T cells derived from PBMCs. This TCR derives from a male donor with HIV. The chain combines TRBV28 with TRBJ2-4; D may be TRBD1 (5 bases). CDR3 sequence reads: CASSLEGVIAKNIQYF. Written as DNA, the CDR3 is TGTGCCAGCAGTTTAGAAGGGGTTATAGCCAAAAACATTCAGTACTTC.